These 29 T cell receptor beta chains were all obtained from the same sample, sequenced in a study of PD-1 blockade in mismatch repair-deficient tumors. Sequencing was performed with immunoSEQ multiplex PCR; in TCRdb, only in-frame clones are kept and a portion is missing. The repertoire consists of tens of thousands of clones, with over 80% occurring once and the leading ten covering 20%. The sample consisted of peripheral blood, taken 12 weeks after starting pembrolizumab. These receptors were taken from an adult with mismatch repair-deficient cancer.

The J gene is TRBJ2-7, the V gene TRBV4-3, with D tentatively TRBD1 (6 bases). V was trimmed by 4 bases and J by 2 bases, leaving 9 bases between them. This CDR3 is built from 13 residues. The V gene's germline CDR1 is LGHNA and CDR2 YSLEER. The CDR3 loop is CASSPTGTYEQYF. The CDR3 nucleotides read TGCGCCAGCAGCCCTACAGGGACCTACGAGCAGTACTTC.

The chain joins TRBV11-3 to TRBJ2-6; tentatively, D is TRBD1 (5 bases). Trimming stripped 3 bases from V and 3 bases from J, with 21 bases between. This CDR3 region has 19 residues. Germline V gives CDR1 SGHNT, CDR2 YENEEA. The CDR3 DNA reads TGTGCCAGCAGCTTTTTCCCCCAGGGTATTCCCTTTGGGGCCAACGTCCTGACTTTC. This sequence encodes CASSFFPQGIPFGANVLTF.

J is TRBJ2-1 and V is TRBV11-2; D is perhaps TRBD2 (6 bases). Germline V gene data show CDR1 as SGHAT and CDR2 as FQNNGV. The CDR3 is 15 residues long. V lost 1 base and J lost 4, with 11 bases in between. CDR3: CASSLVGTRYNEQFF. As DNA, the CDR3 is TGTGCCAGCAGCTTAGTGGGGACTCGATACAATGAGCAGTTCTTC.

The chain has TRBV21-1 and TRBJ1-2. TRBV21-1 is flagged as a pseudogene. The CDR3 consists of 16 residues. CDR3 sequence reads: CASIPDAAGGRYGYTF. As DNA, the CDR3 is TGTGCCAGCATCCCGGACGCTGCCGGCGGCCGCTATGGCTACACCTTC.

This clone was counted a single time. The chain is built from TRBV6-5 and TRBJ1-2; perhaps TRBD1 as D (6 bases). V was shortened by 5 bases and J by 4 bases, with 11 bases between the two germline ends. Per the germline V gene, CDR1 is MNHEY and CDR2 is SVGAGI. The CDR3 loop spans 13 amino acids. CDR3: CASSVDSFYGYTF. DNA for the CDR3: TGTGCCAGCAGTGTGGACAGTTTCTATGGCTACACCTTC.

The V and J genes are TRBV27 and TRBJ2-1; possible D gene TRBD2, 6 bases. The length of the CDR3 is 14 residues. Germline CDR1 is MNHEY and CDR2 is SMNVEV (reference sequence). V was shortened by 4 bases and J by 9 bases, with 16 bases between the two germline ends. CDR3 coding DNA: TGTGCCAGCAGTTCCGGGACTCATTACCGTGAGCAGTTCTTC. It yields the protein CASSSGTHYREQFF.

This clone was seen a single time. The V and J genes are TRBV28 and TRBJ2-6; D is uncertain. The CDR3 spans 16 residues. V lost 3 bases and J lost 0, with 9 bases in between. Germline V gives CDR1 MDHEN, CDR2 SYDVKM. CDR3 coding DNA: TGTGCCAGCAGTTTCTTGGGCAACTCTGGGGCCAACGTCCTGACTTTC. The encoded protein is CASSFLGNSGANVLTF. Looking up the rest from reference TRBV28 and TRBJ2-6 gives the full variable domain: DVKVTQSSRYLVKRTGEKVFLECVQDMDHENMFWYRQDPGLGLRLIYFSYDVKMKEKGDIPEGYSVSREKKERFSLILESASTNQTSMYLCASSFLGNSGANVLTFGAGSRLTVL.

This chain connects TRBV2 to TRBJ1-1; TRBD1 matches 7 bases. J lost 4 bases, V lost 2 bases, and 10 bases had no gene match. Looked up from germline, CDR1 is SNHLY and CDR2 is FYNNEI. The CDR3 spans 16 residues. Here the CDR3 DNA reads TGTGCCAGCAGTGAATTACCGACAGGGTTCATCACTGAAGCTTTCTTT. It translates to CASSELPTGFITEAFF.

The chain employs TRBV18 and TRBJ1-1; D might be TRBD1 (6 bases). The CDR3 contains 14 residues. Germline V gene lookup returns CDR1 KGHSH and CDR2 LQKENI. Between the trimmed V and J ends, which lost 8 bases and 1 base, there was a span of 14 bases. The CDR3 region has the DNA TGTGCCAGCAGACCCGGACAGACGAACACTGAAGCTTTCTTT. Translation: CASRPGQTNTEAFF.

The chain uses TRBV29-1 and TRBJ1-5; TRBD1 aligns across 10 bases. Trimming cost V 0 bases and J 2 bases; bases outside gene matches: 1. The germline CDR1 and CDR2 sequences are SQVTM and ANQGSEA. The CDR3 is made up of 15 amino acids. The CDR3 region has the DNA TGCAGCGTTGAAGATGGGACAGGGGGCAATCAGCCCCAGCATTTT. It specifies CSVEDGTGGNQPQHF.

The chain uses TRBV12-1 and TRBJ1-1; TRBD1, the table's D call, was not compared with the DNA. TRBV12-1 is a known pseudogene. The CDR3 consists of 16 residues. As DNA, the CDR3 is TGTGCCAGCAGCTTGCCATTGACAGACCTGAACACTGAAGCTTTCTTT. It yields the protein CASSLPLTDLNTEAFF.

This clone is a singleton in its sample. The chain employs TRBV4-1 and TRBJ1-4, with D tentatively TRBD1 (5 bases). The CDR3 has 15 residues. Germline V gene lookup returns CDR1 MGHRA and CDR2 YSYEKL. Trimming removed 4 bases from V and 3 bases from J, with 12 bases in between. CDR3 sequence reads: CASSLSGGSNEKLFF. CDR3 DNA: TGCGCCAGCAGCCTGAGTGGGGGATCTAATGAAAAACTGTTTTTT.

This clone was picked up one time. The CDR3 DNA reads as TGTGCCAGCAGCGCCCCAGGGGGCCTTAGAAACACCATATATTTT. Translated: CASSAPGGLRNTIYF. The chain carries TRBV7-8 and TRBJ1-3; 8 positions agree with TRBD1. This CDR3 comprises 15 residues. Germline-derived CDR1 and CDR2 are SGHVS and FQNEAQ. J was trimmed by 5 bases and V by 5 bases; bases with no gene match: 8.

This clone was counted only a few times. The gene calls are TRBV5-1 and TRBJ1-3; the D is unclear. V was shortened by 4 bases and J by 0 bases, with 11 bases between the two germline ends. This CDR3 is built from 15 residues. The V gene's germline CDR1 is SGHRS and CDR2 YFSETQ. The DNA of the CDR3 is TGCGCCAGCAGCGACGGAGCTAGCTCTGGAAACACCATATATTTT. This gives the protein CASSDGASSGNTIYF.

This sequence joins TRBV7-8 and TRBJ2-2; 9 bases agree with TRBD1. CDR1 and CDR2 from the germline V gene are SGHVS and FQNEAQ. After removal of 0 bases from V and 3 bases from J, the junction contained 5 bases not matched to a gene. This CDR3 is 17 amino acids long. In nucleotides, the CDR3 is TGTGCCAGCAGCTTAGCCCCGGACAGGGGAGACACCGGGGAGCTGTTTTTT. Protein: CASSLAPDRGDTGELFF.

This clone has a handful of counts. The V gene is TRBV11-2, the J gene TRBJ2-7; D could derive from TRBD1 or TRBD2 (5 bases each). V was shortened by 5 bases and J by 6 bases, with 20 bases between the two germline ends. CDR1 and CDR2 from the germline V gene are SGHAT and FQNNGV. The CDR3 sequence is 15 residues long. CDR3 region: CASSPWPGPSGEQYF. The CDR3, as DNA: TGTGCCAGCAGCCCATGGCCGGGACCCTCAGGCGAGCAGTACTTC. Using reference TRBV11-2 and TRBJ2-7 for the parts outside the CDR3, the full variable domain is EAGVAQSPRYKIIEKRQSVAFWCNPISGHATLYWYQQILGQGPKLLIQFQNNGVVDDSQLPKDRFSAERLKGVDSTLKIQPAKLEDSAVYLCASSPWPGPSGEQYFGPGTRLTVT.

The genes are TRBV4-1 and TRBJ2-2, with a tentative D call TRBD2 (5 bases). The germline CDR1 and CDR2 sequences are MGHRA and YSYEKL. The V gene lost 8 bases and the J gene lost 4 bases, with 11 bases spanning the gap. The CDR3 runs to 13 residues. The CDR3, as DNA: TGCGCCAGCCACGGGGAGTTCACCGGGGAGCTGTTTTTT. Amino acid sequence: CASHGEFTGELFF.

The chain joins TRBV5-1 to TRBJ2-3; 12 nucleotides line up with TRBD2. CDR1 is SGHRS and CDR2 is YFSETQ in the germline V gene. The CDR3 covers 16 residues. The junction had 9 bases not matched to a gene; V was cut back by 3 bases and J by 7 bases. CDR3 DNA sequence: TGCGCCAGCAGCTGGTCTAGCGGGAGGGGCTCGAATACGCAGTATTTT. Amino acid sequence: CASSWSSGRGSNTQYF.

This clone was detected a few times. CDR3 nucleotides: TGTGCCAGCAGCCCAATCCGGGAGCTGTTTTTT. Protein product: CASSPIRELFF. This chain joins TRBV7-9 and TRBJ2-2; D is unresolved. There are 11 residues in the CDR3. CDR1 SEHNR and CDR2 FQNEAQ come from the germline V gene (reference sequence). V was shortened by 5 bases and J by 9 bases, with 7 bases between the two germline ends. The whole variable domain, filled in from reference TRBV7-9 and TRBJ2-2, reads DTGVSQNPRHKITKRGQNVTFRCDPISEHNRLYWYRQTLGQGPEFLTYFQNEAQLEKSRLLSDRFSAERPKGSFSTLEIQRTEQGDSAMYLCASSPIRELFFGEGSRLTVL.

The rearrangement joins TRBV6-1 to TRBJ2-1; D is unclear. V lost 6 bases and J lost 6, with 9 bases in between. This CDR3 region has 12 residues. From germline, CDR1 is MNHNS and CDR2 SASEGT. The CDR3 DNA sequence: TGTGCCAGCAGACGAGCTGGCAATGAGCAGTTCTTC. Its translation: CASRRAGNEQFF.

Here the CDR3 DNA reads TGTGCCAGCAGCCAGATCCCGGGACTAGCGTCGGAGACCCAGTACTTC. Translation gives CASSQIPGLASETQYF. The chain links TRBV14 to TRBJ2-5; 10 bases are a match to TRBD2. J was trimmed by 5 bases and V by 3 bases; bases with no gene match: 9. This CDR3 region has 16 residues. Germline CDR1 and CDR2: SGHDN and FVKESK.

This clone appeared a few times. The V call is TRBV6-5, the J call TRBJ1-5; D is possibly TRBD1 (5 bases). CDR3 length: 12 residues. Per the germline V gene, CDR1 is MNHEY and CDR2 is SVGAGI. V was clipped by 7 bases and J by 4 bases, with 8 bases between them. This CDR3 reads CASTSGNQPQHF. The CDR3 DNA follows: TGTGCCAGCACTTCAGGGAATCAGCCCCAGCATTTT.

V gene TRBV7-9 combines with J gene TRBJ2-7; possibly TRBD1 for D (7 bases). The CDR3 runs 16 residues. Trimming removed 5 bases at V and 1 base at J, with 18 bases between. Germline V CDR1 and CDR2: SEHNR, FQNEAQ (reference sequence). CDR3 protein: CASSQGGRQGSYEQYF. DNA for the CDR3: TGTGCCAGCAGCCAGGGGGGCCGACAGGGATCCTACGAGCAGTACTTC.

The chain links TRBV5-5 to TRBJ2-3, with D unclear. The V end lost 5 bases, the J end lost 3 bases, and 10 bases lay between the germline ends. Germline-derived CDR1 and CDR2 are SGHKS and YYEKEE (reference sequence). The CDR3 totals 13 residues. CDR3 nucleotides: TGTGCCAGCAGGGGTTTTAGGACAGATACGCAGTATTTT. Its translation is CASRGFRTDTQYF.

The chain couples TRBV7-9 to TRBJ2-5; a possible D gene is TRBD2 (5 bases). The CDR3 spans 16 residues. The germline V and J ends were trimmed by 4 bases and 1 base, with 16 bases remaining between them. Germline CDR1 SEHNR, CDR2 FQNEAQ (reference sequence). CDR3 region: CASSSRGSGLQETQYF. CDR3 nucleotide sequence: TGTGCCAGCAGCTCACGAGGGTCAGGCCTCCAAGAGACCCAGTACTTC.

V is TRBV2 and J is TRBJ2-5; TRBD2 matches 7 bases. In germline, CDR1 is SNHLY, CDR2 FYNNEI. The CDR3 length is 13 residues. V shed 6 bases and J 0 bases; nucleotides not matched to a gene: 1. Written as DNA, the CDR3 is TGTGCCAGCAGGCGGGGGTACCAAGAGACCCAGTACTTC. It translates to CASRRGYQETQYF.

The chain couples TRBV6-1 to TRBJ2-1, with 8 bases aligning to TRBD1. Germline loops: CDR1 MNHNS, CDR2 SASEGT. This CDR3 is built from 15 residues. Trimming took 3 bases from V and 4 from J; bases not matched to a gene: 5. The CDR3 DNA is TGTGCCAGCAGTGAGGGACAGGAGGGGTACAATGAGCAGTTCTTC. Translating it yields CASSEGQEGYNEQFF.

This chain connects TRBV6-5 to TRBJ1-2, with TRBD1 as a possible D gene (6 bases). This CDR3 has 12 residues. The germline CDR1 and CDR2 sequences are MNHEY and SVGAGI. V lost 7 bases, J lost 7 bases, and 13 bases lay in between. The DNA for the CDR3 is TGTGCCAGCACCGCAGGGGAACGTGGCTACACCTTC. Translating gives CASTAGERGYTF.

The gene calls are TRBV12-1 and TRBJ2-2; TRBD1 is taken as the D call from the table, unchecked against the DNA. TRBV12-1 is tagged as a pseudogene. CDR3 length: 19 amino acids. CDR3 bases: TGTGCCAGCAGCCTGAACCCGGGACAGGGGGCGGGTAACACCGGGGAGCTGTTTTTT. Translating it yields CASSLNPGQGAGNTGELFF.